This T cell receptor beta chain was captured in a study of cytomegalovirus exposure and HLA in healthy donors (dated 2017 in TCRdb). General notes on the study: An earlier analysis of approximately 640 of the donors reported approximately 270 Gb of sequence data and more than 90 million unique TCR beta sequences from roughly 200 million T cells. About 300 gigabases of sequencing data and roughly 81 million unique TCR sequences made up an early release that covered around 640 HLA-typed donors. The genetic ancestry cluster associated with self-reported Caucasian donors included around 76% of the approximately 430 genotyped donors. The study aimed to test whether cataloging public T cell receptors could reveal signatures of past pathogen exposure. The study profiled the T cell repertoires of under 700 subjects by immunosequencing and related them to cytomegalovirus serostatus. Along with the approximately 700-subject first cohort, a separate validation cohort of 120 different subjects was used. High-throughput TCR immunosequencing, statistical association of individual TCRs with disease status, and machine learning were combined to predict cytomegalovirus infection status. A later analysis re-analyzed previously published TCR beta repertoires from roughly 630 donors and added high-resolution HLA genotyping to study TCR occurrence patterns. Rather than drawing on any new phenotypic data, the later analysis identified candidate immune exposures from TCR beta sequences and the way those sequences occurred across donors. An earlier analysis of 587 of the donors applied high-throughput TCR beta sequencing to assess whether each TCR beta V gene segment acted as functional or pseudogenic. Alongside the repertoire data, information on donor age, sex, ethnicity and CMV serostatus was compiled. Genome-wide SNP genotypes for about 55% of the roughly 670 donors were used in a later genetic analysis, which treated that subset as a discovery cohort. Every discovery cohort repertoire had been produced on one sequencing platform. Both class I and class II loci were covered by HLA typing, at four-digit resolution. The number of donors typed differed by locus, with about 629-630 for A, B, C, DRB1 and DQB1, more than 500 for DQA1, about 610 for DPA1, and 450 to 480 for DPB1. A handful of DR-DQ haplotypes were handled as single units for association and clustering because linkage in the cohort was strong. Among a few hundred genotyped donors of the cohort, an average of 235,054 unique TCR beta nucleotide sequences were sequenced per donor, roughly a sixth of them non-productive. Beyond this particular receptor, the publication reports: The authors suggested that the approach could potentially be extended to other disease states and immunological phenotypes. In an earlier analysis of fewer than 700 of the donors, most TCR beta V segments appeared in productive rearrangements about 87% or about 30% of the time, broadly matching IMGT annotations. When HLA alleles, especially DR and DQ, strongly co-occurred, TCR associations were difficult to assign to individual alleles. The 87-base-pair reads could not distinguish some IMGT-functional V segments, including TRBV6-2 and TRBV6-3, so those segments were excluded. Over 15 rarely observed V segments, including chromosome 9 orphons, were excluded from the earlier analysis of approximately 500 of the donors because counts were too low. In a later analysis, HLA-associated TCR beta chains showed more clonal expansion and lower generation probabilities than non-associated chains that were equally common. Presence/absence analyses assumed roughly uniform sequencing depth across donors, an assumption that may not hold. In the study, 150 to 200 TCR beta chains were listed as associated with cytomegalovirus. In a later genetic analysis, a missense DCLRE1C variant was associated with V-gene and J-gene trimming of TCR beta chains, and the association was replicated in an independent cohort. The classifier was reported to diagnose cytomegalovirus status with high specificity and sensitivity in both the original and validation cohorts. CMV serostatus was the only immune exposure information available for the cohort. A later analysis found that TCR association rates varied across HLA loci, with DRB1 alleles showing the most associated TCRs and HLA-C alleles the fewest. A cluster of highly shared sequence variants was judged likely to represent a technical artifact of the sequencing pipeline. In a later analysis, several top co-occurrence clusters were reported to appear linked to parvovirus B19, influenza, CMV and Epstein-Barr virus. At a false discovery rate of 0.05, a later analysis linked approximately 18,000 TCR beta sequences to specific HLA alleles. In this cohort, only TCR beta chains were sequenced, and detectable features were limited by the absence of alpha or paired-chain data. Correlated functional status among segregating V segments might be attributable to linkage disequilibrium, but an unknown experimental factor could not be ruled out. Because HLA typing was unavailable for some donors at each locus, only the typed subset was used in association tests. A few of the identified cytomegalovirus-associated TCR beta chains were confirmed in vitro to be specific for cytomegalovirus antigens. Compared with the approximately 670-donor mean, donors in an Asian-associated ancestry cluster had fewer N-insertions in productive TCRs, according to a later genetic analysis. Most TCR sequences were seen in very few donors, while some public TCRs were found in many individuals. According to a later analysis, most CMV-associated TCR beta chains appeared to be HLA-restricted, and the HLA associations seemed to be driven largely by CMV exposure. A further reported finding was that TCR beta sequences accurately predicted the HLA-A and HLA-B alleles for most subjects in the first cohort.

In total, approximately 690 healthy bone marrow donors made up the cohort. Cohort members were all nominally healthy when sampled, although unrecorded immune exposures were likely present. The donor tested CMV seronegative and was one of the 352 seronegative cohort members. Every donor gave a peripheral blood sample, and the peripheral blood mononuclear cells from that sample were used for TCR beta sequencing. Genomic DNA was extracted from the blood cell samples with the Qiagen DNeasy Blood Extraction Kit. The junction carries 11 bases between V and J, which are trimmed by 6 bases and 0 bases respectively. Reading from cysteine to phenylalanine, the CDR3 counts 14 amino acids. Just the 42-base CDR3 DNA is kept, in frame starting at base 1. Based on the germline V gene, the CDR1 and CDR2 sequences are SGHRS and YFSETQ. In the case of this clone: What antigen it recognizes has not been identified. Per-base quality was not reported, and no clone a single base away is much larger than it.

Library creation used the immunoSEQ multiplex PCR assay. The multiplex PCR relied on a mix of 60 forward primers for TCR Vbeta segments and 13 reverse primers for TCR Jbeta segments. The CDR3 region of rearranged TCR beta genes was amplified from genomic DNA with a multiplex PCR assay. On the Illumina HiSeq System, the amplified TCR beta libraries were sequenced as 87-base-pair reads. In the source study's methods: Across the 600 to 700 repertoires, a later analysis counted 80 million or so unique TCR beta chains, some 11 million of which were shared by at least two donors. Raw reads were error-corrected and collapsed into unique sequences by a nearest-neighbor algorithm in which closely related sequences were merged to remove PCR and sequencing errors. To assign V, D and J gene segments, CDR3 sequences were aligned to IMGT reference sequences. For a sequence to be retained, a match of at least six nucleotides to both a V gene segment and a J gene segment was required. Rearrangements were classified as productive when the CDR3 lacked stop codons and remained in frame with V and J, and all other rearrangements were classified as non-productive. Following IMGT convention, CDR3 was defined as the stretch from the second conserved V-encoded cysteine to the conserved J-encoded phenylalanine. Sequences without an unambiguous match to a single V gene segment were excluded from the earlier analysis of 500 to 700 of the donors. In an earlier analysis of 500 to 750 of the donors, V segments were called functional above 56.7% productive rearrangements and were called segregating when the between-donor standard deviation exceeded 5%. A statistical classification framework was developed to diagnose cytomegalovirus status using the catalog of TCR beta chain sequences. In a later analysis, V and J genes were assigned by comparing TCR nucleotide sequences against IMGT/GENE-DB human TR gene sequences. In a later analysis, CDR3 sequences and most-parsimonious VDJ recombination scenarios were assigned using the TCRdist pipeline. In a later analysis, each TCR beta chain was defined by its CDR3 amino acid sequence together with its V-gene family, and reads without a unique V-gene family were excluded. In a later analysis, fewer than 650 highly shared, low-generation-probability nucleotide sequences were removed to address suspected cross-contamination and a sequencing artifact. A later analysis calculated a clonal expansion index for each public chain from normalized within-repertoire ranks of inferred template counts. In a later analysis, generation probabilities were computed using a VDJ recombination model fitted to out-of-frame rearrangements, and the results were checked against IGoR. Hypergeometric tests were used in a later analysis to score TCR-TCR, TCR-HLA and TCR-CMV co-occurrence, with a repertoire-size bias correction applied to the TCR pairs. False discovery rates were estimated in a later analysis by permuting HLA or CMV assignments 20 times. In a later analysis, co-occurring TCRs were grouped using DBSCAN, and TCRdist sequence similarity was added for clustering within HLA-allele-positive subsets. Repertoires with fewer than 30,000 or more than 120,000 public chains, plus five repertoires with anomalous nucleotide sharing, were excluded from co-occurrence clustering. Here the immuneACCESS table is served through TCRdb, limited to in-frame sequences with V and J called. Missing clones are a known gap in these copies; in checked studies unresolved V genes cover under half, and the rest lacks a known reason. The V and J calls and clone size are taken from that table; D and trimming were inferred from the DNA. Present in this sample are about 150,000 clones, 60% to 80% of which were seen just once. Approximately 15% of the sample lies in the top ten.

This chain joins TRBV5-1 to TRBJ2-3, with no confident D gene call. Sequencing was done on a sample of PBMCs. This TCR was recovered from a woman aged 40 to 50 in good health and CMV-seronegative. The nucleotides are TGCGCCAGCACGAGGTTCACTAGCACAGATACGCAGTATTTT. Its protein reads: CASTRFTSTDTQYF.